This entry concerns a single TCR beta chain. Its antigen has not been determined. One base away there is no much larger clone; base qualities are not given. This specimen comes from a study of blood T cell repertoires in COVID-19 (dated by TCRdb to between 2020 and 2021). Study-wide context: Collaborator samples came from the United States, Italy and Spain and covered acute and convalescent phases of COVID-19. The prospective study material was composed of cDNA or gDNA derived from T cells, B-cell-depleted T cells, or PBMCs. The sample metadata nearly always contained a de-identified subject ID, COVID-19 status, age in years and sex. HLA class I and class II types, where available, came from metadata supplied by the sample provider rather than from assay-based typing. Subjects who had been exposed to COVID-19, were actively infected with it, or had recovered from it provided the deeply sampled blood TCRbeta repertoires that made up the dataset. The repertoires were released in a freely available public database meant as a resource for research on the immune response to SARS-CoV-2. Samples came from the ongoing ImmuneRACE study (first 160 participants) plus 1,254 subjects from 6 global collaborators. The research as a whole found: How much clinical and demographic metadata was included differed by source and by participant, and the metadata was provided uncurated.

From cysteine to phenylalanine, the CDR3 is 16 amino acids long. Solely the CDR3 DNA is kept, with 48 bases framed from the first base. The germline V end is reduced by 1 base and the J end by 6 bases; junction bases left unmatched: 7. CDR1 MDHEN and CDR2 SYDVKM are derived from the germline V gene. The immunoSEQ Assay, a bias-controlled multiplex PCR, was used to amplify TCRbeta CDR3 regions from genomic DNA. In the authors' own workflow: The number of nucleated cells in each sample was estimated by amplification of reference gene primers within the assay. To quantify the absolute abundance of each unique TCRbeta CDR3 rearrangement, sequence reads were collapsed and filtered. For each sample, productive Simpson clonality was calculated as the square root of Simpson's diversity index across productive rearrangements. As stored in TCRdb, this immuneACCESS dataset retains in-frame rearrangements with V and J assigned. A fraction of the clones does not appear; measured against another copy, unresolved V genes explain less than half of the discrepancy, and the remainder lacks a known reason. Clone size and V and J calls were adopted from that table, with D and trimming inferred from the DNA. Present in this sample are some 300,000 clones, nearly 90% of which were seen just once. The top ten constitute more than 0.85% of the sample.

In Seattle, one collaborating source enrolled patients while the infection was active and tracked those patients longitudinally over the course of disease. Each collaborating institution followed its own protocols to collect whole blood in K2EDTA tubes. For TCRbeta analysis, collaborator samples were shipped as frozen whole blood, as isolated PBMCs, or as DNA extracted from either sample type. The sequenced sample consisted of peripheral blood. This receptor was obtained from a middle-aged woman with COVID-19, enrolled during active disease. This receptor chain uses TRBV28 and TRBJ2-3; TRBD2 matches 10 bases in the middle. Here the CDR3 is given as CASSLYSGGPGDTQYF. The nucleotide sequence reads TGTGCCAGCAGTTTATATAGCGGGGGGCCGGGGGATACGCAGTATTTT. The full variable domain, with segments outside the CDR3 supplied by the reference TRBV28 and TRBJ2-3 proteins, appears as DVKVTQSSRYLVKRTGEKVFLECVQDMDHENMFWYRQDPGLGLRLIYFSYDVKMKEKGDIPEGYSVSREKKERFSLILESASTNQTSMYLCASSLYSGGPGDTQYFGPGTRLTVL.